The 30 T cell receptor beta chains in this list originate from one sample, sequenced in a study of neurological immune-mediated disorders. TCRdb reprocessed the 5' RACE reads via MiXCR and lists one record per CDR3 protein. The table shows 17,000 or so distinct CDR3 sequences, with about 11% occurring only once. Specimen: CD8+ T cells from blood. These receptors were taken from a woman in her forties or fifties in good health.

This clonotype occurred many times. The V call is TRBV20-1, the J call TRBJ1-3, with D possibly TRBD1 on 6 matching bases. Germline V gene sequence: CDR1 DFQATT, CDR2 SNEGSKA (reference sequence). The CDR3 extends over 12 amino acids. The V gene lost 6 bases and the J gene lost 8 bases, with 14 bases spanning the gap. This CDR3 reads CSATQGGDTIYF. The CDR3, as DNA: TGCAGTGCAACACAGGGCGGCGACACCATATATTTT.

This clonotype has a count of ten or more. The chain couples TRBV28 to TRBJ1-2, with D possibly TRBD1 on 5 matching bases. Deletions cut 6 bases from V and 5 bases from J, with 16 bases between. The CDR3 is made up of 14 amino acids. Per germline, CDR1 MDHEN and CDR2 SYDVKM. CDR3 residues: CASSPQGLGYGYTF. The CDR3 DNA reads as TGTGCCAGCAGCCCCCAGGGTTTGGGGTATGGCTACACCTTC.

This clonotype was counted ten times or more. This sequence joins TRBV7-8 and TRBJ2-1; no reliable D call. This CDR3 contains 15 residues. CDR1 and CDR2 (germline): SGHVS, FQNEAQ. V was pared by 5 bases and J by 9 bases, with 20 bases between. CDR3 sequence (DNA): TGTGCCAGCAGCGGGCCGGCCCCCCTCTTGGCTGAGCAGTTCTTC. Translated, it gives CASSGPAPLLAEQFF.

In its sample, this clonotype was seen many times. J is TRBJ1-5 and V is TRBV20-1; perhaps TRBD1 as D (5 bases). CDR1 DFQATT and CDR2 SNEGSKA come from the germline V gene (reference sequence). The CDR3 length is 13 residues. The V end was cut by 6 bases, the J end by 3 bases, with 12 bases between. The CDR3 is CSAPQGLNQPQHF. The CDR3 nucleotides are TGCAGTGCCCCTCAGGGCCTCAATCAGCCCCAGCATTTT.

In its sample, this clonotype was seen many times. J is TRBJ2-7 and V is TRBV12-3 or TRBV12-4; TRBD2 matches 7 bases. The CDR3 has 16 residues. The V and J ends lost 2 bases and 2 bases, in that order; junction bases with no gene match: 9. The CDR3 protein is CASSLNEASGTYEQYF. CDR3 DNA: TGTGCCAGCAGTTTAAATGAGGCTAGCGGAACCTACGAGCAGTACTTC.

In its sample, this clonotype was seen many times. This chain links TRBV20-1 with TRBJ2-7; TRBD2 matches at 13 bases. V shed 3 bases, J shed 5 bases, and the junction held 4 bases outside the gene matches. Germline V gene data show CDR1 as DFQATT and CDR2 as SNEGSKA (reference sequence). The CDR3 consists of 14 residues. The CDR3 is CSASPGLAGDEQYF. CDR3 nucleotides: TGCAGTGCTAGCCCCGGACTAGCGGGAGACGAGCAGTACTTC.

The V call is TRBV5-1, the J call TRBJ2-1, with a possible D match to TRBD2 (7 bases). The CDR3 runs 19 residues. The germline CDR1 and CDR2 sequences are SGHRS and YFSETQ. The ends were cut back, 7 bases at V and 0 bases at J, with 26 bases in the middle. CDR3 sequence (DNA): TGCGCCAGCCGTGAGACGGGGGGCTTTCGTACGCCCTCCTACAATGAGCAGTTCTTC. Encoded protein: CASRETGGFRTPSYNEQFF.

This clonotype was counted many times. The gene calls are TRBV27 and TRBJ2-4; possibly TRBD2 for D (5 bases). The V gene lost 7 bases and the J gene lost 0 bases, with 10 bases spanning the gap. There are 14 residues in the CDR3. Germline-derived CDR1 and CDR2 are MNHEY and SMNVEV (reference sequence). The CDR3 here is CASTSGGAKNIQYF. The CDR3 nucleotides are TGTGCCAGCACCAGCGGAGGAGCCAAAAACATTCAGTACTTC.

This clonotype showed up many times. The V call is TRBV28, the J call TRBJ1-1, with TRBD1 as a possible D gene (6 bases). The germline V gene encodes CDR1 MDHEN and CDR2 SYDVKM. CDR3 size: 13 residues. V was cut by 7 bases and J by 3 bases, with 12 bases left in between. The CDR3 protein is CASTNYRDTEAFF. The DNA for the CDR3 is TGTGCCAGCACCAACTACAGGGACACTGAAGCTTTCTTT.

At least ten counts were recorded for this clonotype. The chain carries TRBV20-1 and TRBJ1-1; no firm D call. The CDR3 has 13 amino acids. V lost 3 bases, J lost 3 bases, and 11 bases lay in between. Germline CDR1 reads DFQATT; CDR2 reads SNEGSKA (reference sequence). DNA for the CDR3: TGCAGTGCTAGGTCACTCTGGGACACTGAAGCTTTCTTT. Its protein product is CSARSLWDTEAFF.

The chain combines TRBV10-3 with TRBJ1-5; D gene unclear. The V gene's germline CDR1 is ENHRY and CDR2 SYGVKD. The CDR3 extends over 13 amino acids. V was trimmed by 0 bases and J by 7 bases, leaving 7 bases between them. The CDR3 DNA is TGTGCCATCAGTGAGTCGACCAGCCAGCCCCAGCATTTT. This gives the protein CAISESTSQPQHF.

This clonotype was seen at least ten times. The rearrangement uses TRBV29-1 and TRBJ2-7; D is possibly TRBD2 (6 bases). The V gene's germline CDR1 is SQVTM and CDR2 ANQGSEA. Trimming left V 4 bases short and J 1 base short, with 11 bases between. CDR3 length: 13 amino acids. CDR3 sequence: CSVAGERSYEQYF. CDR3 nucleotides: TGCAGCGTTGCGGGGGAACGGTCCTACGAGCAGTACTTC.

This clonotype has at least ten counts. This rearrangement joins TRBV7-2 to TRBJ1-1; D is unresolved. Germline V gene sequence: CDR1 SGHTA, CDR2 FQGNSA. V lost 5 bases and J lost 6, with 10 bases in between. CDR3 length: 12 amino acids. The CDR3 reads CASSPDLSEAFF. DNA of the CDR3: TGTGCCAGCAGCCCCGACTTGTCTGAAGCTTTCTTT.

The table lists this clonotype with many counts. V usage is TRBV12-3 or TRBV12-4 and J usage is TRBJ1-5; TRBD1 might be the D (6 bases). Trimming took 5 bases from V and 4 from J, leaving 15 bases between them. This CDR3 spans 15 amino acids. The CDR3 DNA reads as TGTGCCAGCAGTGGGGGCCGGCGGGTAAATCAGCCCCAGCATTTT. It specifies CASSGGRRVNQPQHF.

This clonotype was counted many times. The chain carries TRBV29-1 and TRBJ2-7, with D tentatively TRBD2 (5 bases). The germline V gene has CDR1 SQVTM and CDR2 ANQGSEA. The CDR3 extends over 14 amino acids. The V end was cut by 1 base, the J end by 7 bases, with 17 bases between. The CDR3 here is CSVEGTGPPGEQYF. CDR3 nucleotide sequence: TGCAGCGTTGAAGGCACGGGTCCCCCGGGGGAGCAGTACTTC.

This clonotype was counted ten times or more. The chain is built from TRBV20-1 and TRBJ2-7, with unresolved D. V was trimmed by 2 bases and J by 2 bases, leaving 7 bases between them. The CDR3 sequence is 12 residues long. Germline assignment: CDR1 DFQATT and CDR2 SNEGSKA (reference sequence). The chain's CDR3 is CSARPRTYEQYF. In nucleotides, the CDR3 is TGCAGTGCTAGACCCAGAACCTACGAGCAGTACTTC.

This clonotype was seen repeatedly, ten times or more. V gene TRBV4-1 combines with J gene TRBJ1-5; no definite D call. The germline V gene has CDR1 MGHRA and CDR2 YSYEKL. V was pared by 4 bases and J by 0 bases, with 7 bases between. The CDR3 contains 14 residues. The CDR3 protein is CASSLTLSNQPQHF. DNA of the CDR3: TGCGCCAGCAGCCTGACACTTAGCAATCAGCCCCAGCATTTT.

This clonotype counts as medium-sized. The CDR3 nucleotides read TGTGCCAGCAGCGCCTTGGGACAGGGTATTAACTATGGCTACACCTTC. The encoded protein is CASSALGQGINYGYTF. J is TRBJ1-2 and V is TRBV9; TRBD1 matches 9 bases. V lost 3 bases to trimming and J lost 1 base; unmatched junction nucleotides: 7. The CDR3 consists of 16 residues. Germline loops: CDR1 SGDLS, CDR2 YYNGEE.

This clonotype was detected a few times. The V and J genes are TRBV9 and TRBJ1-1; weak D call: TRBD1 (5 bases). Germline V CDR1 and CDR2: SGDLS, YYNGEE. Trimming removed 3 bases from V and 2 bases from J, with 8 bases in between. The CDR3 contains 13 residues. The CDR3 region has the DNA TGTGCCAGCAGCGAGCAGGGAAACACTGAAGCTTTCTTT. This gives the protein CASSEQGNTEAFF.

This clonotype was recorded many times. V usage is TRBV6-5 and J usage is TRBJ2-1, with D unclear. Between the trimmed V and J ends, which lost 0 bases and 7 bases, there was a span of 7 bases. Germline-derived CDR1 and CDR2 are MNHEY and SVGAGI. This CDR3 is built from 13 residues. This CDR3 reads CASSYSKANEQFF. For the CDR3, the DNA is TGTGCCAGCAGTTACTCTAAAGCGAATGAGCAGTTCTTC.

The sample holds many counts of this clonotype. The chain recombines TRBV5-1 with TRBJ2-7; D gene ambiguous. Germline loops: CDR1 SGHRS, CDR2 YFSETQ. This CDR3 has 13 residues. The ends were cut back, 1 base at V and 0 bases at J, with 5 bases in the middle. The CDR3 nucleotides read TGCGCCAGCAGCTTGACAGACTCCTACGAGCAGTACTTC. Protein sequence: CASSLTDSYEQYF. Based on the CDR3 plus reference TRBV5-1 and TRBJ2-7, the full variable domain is KAGVTQTPRYLIKTRGQQVTLSCSPISGHRSVSWYQQTPGQGLQFLFEYFSETQRNKGNFPGRFSGRQFSNSRSEMNVSTLELGDSALYLCASSLTDSYEQYFGPGTRLTVT.

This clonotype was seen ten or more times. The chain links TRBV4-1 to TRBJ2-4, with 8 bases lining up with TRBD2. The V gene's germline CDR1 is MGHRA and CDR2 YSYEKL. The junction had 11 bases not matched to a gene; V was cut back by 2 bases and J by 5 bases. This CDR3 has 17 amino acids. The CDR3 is CASSQTFSGGDENIQYF. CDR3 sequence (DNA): TGCGCCAGCAGCCAAACCTTCAGCGGGGGCGACGAAAACATTCAGTACTTC.

This chain's CDR3 is CASSLRSAPLDEQFF. CDR3 nucleotides: TGTGCCAGCAGCTTGAGAAGCGCCCCTTTGGATGAGCAGTTCTTC. The chain uses TRBV5-6 and TRBJ2-1, with D unclear. The CDR3 loop spans 15 amino acids. The germline V gene has CDR1 SGHDT and CDR2 YYEEEE. Trimming took off 1 base at V and 8 bases at J, with 16 bases between the two ends.

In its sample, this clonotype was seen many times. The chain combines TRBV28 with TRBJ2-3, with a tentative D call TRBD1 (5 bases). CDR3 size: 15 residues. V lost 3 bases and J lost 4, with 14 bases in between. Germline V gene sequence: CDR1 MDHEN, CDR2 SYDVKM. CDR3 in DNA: TGTGCCAGCAGTTTGTCAGGAAGCAGGGCAGATACGCAGTATTTT. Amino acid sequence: CASSLSGSRADTQYF.

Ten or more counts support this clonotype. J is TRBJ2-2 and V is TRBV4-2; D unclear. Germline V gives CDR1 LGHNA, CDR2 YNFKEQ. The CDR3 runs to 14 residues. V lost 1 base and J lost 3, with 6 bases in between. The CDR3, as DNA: TGTGCCAGCAGCCAAGCAGGTCACACCGGGGAGCTGTTTTTT. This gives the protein CASSQAGHTGELFF.

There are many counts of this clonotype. CDR3 in DNA: TGCAGTGCTAGAGATTTCAGGGGCAGGGATGGGAACACTGAAGCTTTCTTT. This codes for CSARDFRGRDGNTEAFF. V and J are TRBV20-1 and TRBJ1-1; perhaps TRBD1 as D (6 bases). Deletions cut 0 bases from V and 1 base from J, with 18 bases between. CDR1 and CDR2 (germline): DFQATT, SNEGSKA (reference sequence). The CDR3 is made up of 17 amino acids.

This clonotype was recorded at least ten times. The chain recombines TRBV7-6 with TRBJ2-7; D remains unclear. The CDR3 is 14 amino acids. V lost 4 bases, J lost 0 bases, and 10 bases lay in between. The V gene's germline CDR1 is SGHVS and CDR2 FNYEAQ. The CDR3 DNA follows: TGTGCCAGCAGCTCCCGGACGGACTCCTACGAGCAGTACTTC. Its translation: CASSSRTDSYEQYF.

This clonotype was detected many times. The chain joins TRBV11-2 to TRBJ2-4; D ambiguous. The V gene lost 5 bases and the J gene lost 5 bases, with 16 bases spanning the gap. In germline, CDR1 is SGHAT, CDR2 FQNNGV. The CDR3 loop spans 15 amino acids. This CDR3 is CASSPWALKQNIQYF. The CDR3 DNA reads TGTGCCAGCAGCCCCTGGGCCCTAAAACAAAACATTCAGTACTTC.

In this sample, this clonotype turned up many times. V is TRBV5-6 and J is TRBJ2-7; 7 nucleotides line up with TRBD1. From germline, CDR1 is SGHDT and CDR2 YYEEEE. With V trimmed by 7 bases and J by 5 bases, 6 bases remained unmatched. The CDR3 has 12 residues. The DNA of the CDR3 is TGTGCCAGCCGTGGGACAGACAACGAGCAGTACTTC. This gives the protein CASRGTDNEQYF.

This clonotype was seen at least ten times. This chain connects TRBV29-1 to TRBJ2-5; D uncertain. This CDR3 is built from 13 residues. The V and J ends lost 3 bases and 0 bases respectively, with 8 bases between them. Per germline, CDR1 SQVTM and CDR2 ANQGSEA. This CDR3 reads CSVEGRYQETQYF. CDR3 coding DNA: TGCAGCGTTGAGGGCAGGTACCAAGAGACCCAGTACTTC. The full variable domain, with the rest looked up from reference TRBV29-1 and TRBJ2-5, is SAVISQKPSRDICQRGTSLTIQCQVDSQVTMMFWYRQQPGQSLTLIATANQGSEATYESGFVIDKFPISRPNLTFSTLTVSNMSPEDSSIYLCSVEGRYQETQYFGPGTRLLVL.